The rows below give T cell receptor beta chains drawn from one sample of a study of beta chain features in type 1 diabetes. Sequencing used immunoSEQ multiplex PCR; TCRdb keeps in-frame clones, though not all of them. Here the sample spans some 150,000 clones, roughly 10% being singletons. The sample taken for sequencing was central memory CD4+ T cells from blood. These receptors all stem from a woman in her twenties or thirties with type 1 diabetes. Both conserved end residues are part of each CDR3. D genes are given only for firm matches. Expanded clones get a size class; other rows say once, few or many, or leave the size out.

D gene: NA
clone size: NA
J gene: TRBJ1-4
V gene: TRBV28
CDR3 DNA: TGTGCCAGCAGTTTATCGAGGGCAACTAATGAAAAACTGTTTTTT
CDR3 protein: CASSLSRATNEKLFF

D gene: TRBD2
clone size: few
J gene: TRBJ2-3
V gene: TRBV7-9
CDR3 DNA: TGTGCCAGCAGCTTGAACGGGGGGAGTTCCGCAGATACGCAGTATTTT
CDR3 protein: CASSLNGGSSADTQYF

D gene: TRBD1
clone size: NA
J gene: TRBJ1-2
V gene: TRBV7-9
CDR3 DNA: TGTGCCAGCAGCAACATACAGGGGATTATGCTCGGCTATGGCTACACCTTC
CDR3 protein: CASSNIQGIMLGYGYTF

D gene: TRBD2
clone size: NA
J gene: TRBJ2-1
V gene: TRBV5-4
CDR3 DNA: TGTGCCAGCAGCTGGGGACTAGCGGGGCCGGGCTCCTACAATGAGCAGTTCTTC
CDR3 protein: CASSWGLAGPGSYNEQFF

D gene: TRBD1
clone size: NA
J gene: TRBJ1-1
V gene: TRBV9
CDR3 DNA: TGTGCCAGCAGCGTGACAGGGGGCTTTGCTGAAGCTTTCTTT
CDR3 protein: CASSVTGGFAEAFF

D gene: TRBD2
clone size: NA
J gene: TRBJ2-5
V gene: TRBV6-5
CDR3 DNA: TGTGCCAGCCGCAAAGCGGGAATGGAGACCCAGTACTTC
CDR3 protein: CASRKAGMETQYF

D gene: TRBD1
clone size: many
J gene: TRBJ1-2
V gene: TRBV7-2
CDR3 DNA: TGTGCCAGCAGCTCCTCCGGGACAGGGTATGGCTACACCTTC
CDR3 protein: CASSSSGTGYGYTF

D gene: NA
clone size: few
J gene: TRBJ1-2
V gene: TRBV9
CDR3 DNA: TGTGCCAGCAGCGTAGGGGGCTTTTCGTTCTATGGCTACACCTTC
CDR3 protein: CASSVGGFSFYGYTF

D gene: NA
clone size: NA
J gene: TRBJ2-7
V gene: TRBV18
CDR3 DNA: TGTGCCAGCTCACACTACACCACCCCCTACGAGCAGTACTTC
CDR3 protein: CASSHYTTPYEQYF

D gene: TRBD2
clone size: NA
J gene: TRBJ2-7
V gene: TRBV19
CDR3 DNA: TGTGCCAGTAGTAGACTAGCGGGCGGTTCCTACGAGCAGTACTTC
CDR3 protein: CASSRLAGGSYEQYF

D gene: TRBD1
clone size: few
J gene: TRBJ2-4
V gene: TRBV19
CDR3 DNA: TGTGCCAGTAGTTTCCGACAGGGGGAAAACATTCAGTACTTC
CDR3 protein: CASSFRQGENIQYF

D gene: TRBD2
clone size: few
J gene: TRBJ2-7
V gene: TRBV7-3
CDR3 DNA: TGTGCCAGCAGGTCAACGGGGGGAGGCGGCGAGCAGTACTTC
CDR3 protein: CASRSTGGGGEQYF

D gene: NA
clone size: few
J gene: TRBJ2-3
V gene: TRBV4-1
CDR3 DNA: TGCGCCAGCAGCAAATACTACGCGGCTAGCACAGATACGCAGTATTTT
CDR3 protein: CASSKYYAASTDTQYF

D gene: NA
clone size: NA
J gene: TRBJ2-7
V gene: TRBV25-1
CDR3 DNA: TGTGCCAGCGCCCCCCGCGGGAAGGGCTACGAGCAGTACTTC
CDR3 protein: CASAPRGKGYEQYF

D gene: NA
clone size: NA
J gene: TRBJ1-5
V gene: TRBV19
CDR3 DNA: TGTGCCACCACAAAGGGGTCCGGACAGCGTCATAGCAATCAGCCCCAGCATTTT
CDR3 protein: CATTKGSGQRHSNQPQHF

D gene: TRBD2
clone size: few
J gene: TRBJ2-1
V gene: TRBV4-2
CDR3 DNA: TGTGCCAGCAGCCAAGGAACTAGCGACCTCTACAATGAGCAGTTCTTC
CDR3 protein: CASSQGTSDLYNEQFF

D gene: TRBD2
clone size: NA
J gene: TRBJ2-7
V gene: TRBV19
CDR3 DNA: TGTGCCAGTAGTATAGCCCCTAGCGGGAGCTCCTACGAGCAGTACTTC
CDR3 protein: CASSIAPSGSSYEQYF

D gene: TRBD2
clone size: few
J gene: TRBJ2-5
V gene: TRBV15
CDR3 DNA: TGTGCCACCAGCAGGGAGGCGACTAGCGGGAGTGAGGAGACCCAGTACTTC
CDR3 protein: CATSREATSGSEETQYF

D gene: NA
clone size: few
J gene: TRBJ2-7
V gene: TRBV2
CDR3 DNA: TGTGCCAGCAGACCCGGGACTGAGTCCTACGAGCAGTACTTC
CDR3 protein: CASRPGTESYEQYF

D gene: TRBD2
clone size: many
J gene: TRBJ2-5
V gene: TRBV6-5
CDR3 DNA: TGTGCCAGCAGTGGACTAGCGGTTCAAGAGACCCAGTACTTC
CDR3 protein: CASSGLAVQETQYF

D gene: TRBD1
clone size: NA
J gene: TRBJ2-3
V gene: TRBV6-5
CDR3 DNA: TGTGCCAGCAGTTACCCGGGACAGGGCACAGATACGCAGTATTTT
CDR3 protein: CASSYPGQGTDTQYF

D gene: NA
clone size: NA
J gene: TRBJ2-3
V gene: TRBV19
CDR3 DNA: TGTGCCGTCGGAGATACGCAGTATTTT
CDR3 protein: CAVGDTQYF

D gene: TRBD1
clone size: few
J gene: TRBJ1-2
V gene: TRBV5-4
CDR3 DNA: TGTGCCAGCAGCCCGGGACAGGCGGCTAACTATGGCTACACCTTC
CDR3 protein: CASSPGQAANYGYTF

D gene: TRBD2
clone size: NA
J gene: TRBJ2-6
V gene: TRBV29-1
CDR3 DNA: TGCAGCGTCGGGAGGAGCAACGGGAACGTCCTGACTTTC
CDR3 protein: CSVGRSNGNVLTF

D gene: TRBD2
clone size: NA
J gene: TRBJ2-7
V gene: TRBV7-3
CDR3 DNA: TGCGCCAGCAGCCTACTAGCGAACTCCTACGAGCAGTACTTC
CDR3 protein: CASSLLANSYEQYF

D gene: NA
clone size: NA
J gene: TRBJ1-2
V gene: TRBV6-5
CDR3 DNA: TGTGCCAGCAGTGACCGGGATGAGGACGGGTACACCTTC
CDR3 protein: CASSDRDEDGYTF